This is a list of T cell receptor beta chains from one sample in a study of T-cell reconstitution after alpha-beta-depleted transplantation in children. Via MiXCR, TCRdb re-called the PCR reads, giving one row per CDR3 protein. The sample includes fewer than 1 million distinct CDR3 sequences, 16% seen only once; the top ten take approximately 4.5%. The material was PBMCs, mostly from graft donor cells, obtained 360 days after TCRalphabeta/CD19-depleted stem cell transplant. Receptor source: a male patient younger than 18 who had a stem cell transplant for acute lymphoblastic leukemia, so the T cells may come from the graft donor. Each CDR3 is given with its conserved first and last residue. D genes are given only for firm matches. Clone sizes are given selectively: once, few, many, or a class where the clone is expanded.

>.|TRBJ2-1|16|.|TRBV5-6
TGTGCCAGCAGCTTGAGAGCAATTAGCTCCTACAATGAGCAGTTCTTC
CASSLRAISSYNEQFF
>.|TRBJ2-7|17|TRBD2|TRBV4-1
TGCGCCAGCAGCCGATGGACTAGCGGGGTGGTCTCCTACGAGCAGTACTTC
CASSRWTSGVVSYEQYF
>.|TRBJ1-1|15|TRBD1|TRBV10-1
TGCGCCAGCAGTGAGAGGGGGCCGGGGATCCCTGAAGCTTTCTTT
CASSERGPGIPEAFF
>few|TRBJ2-1|19|TRBD2|TRBV11-2
TGTGCCAGCAGCCCCAACTCCCTGCCGGGACTAGCGCCCTACAATGAGCAGTTCTTC
CASSPNSLPGLAPYNEQFF
>few|TRBJ1-3|12|.|TRBV5-5
TGTGCCAGCAGCTCGGATGGAAACACCATATATTTT
CASSSDGNTIYF
>few|TRBJ2-2|14|TRBD1|TRBV12-3/TRBV12-4
TGTGCCAGCAGTTTGGGACAGGGAGGTGGGGAGCTGTTTTTT
CASSLGQGGGELFF
>few|TRBJ2-7|14|.|TRBV27
TGTGCCAGCAGAAAGGACTATCACTCCTACGAGCAGTACTTC
CASRKDYHSYEQYF
>.|TRBJ2-5|14|.|TRBV29-1
TGCAGCGTTGATGGACTAACCCTGCAAGAGACCCAGTACTTC
CSVDGLTLQETQYF
>.|TRBJ2-1|15|TRBD1|TRBV5-8
TGTGCCAGCAGCTGGGCCTCAGGGGGCTGGTATGAGCAGTTCTTC
CASSWASGGWYEQFF
>.|TRBJ2-3|16|TRBD2|TRBV4-2
TGTGCCAGCAGCCAAGTCCCAAGCGGGAGGGCCGATACGCAGTATTTT
CASSQVPSGRADTQYF
>.|TRBJ2-1|15|.|TRBV27
TGTGCCAGCAGACCCCTTGAGGGAGGAGTCCATGAGCAGTTCTTC
CASRPLEGGVHEQFF
>many|TRBJ2-1|17|.|TRBV5-5
TGTGCCAGCAGCATATATTCTTCTAGCTCCGGCTACAATGAGCAGTTCTTC
CASSIYSSSSGYNEQFF
>many|TRBJ2-7|14|TRBD1|TRBV9
TGTGCCAGCAGCGTAGGACAGGGAAGGGACGAGCAGTACTTC
CASSVGQGRDEQYF
>few|TRBJ2-1|14|.|TRBV5-1
TGCGCCAGCAGCAAAGGACAATCCTACAATGAGCAGTTCTTC
CASSKGQSYNEQFF
>few|TRBJ2-3|16|.|TRBV2
TGTGCCAGCATCGACTCCGGGAGCCGCCGCACAGATACGCAGTATTTT
CASIDSGSRRTDTQYF
>few|TRBJ2-1|13|.|TRBV9
TGTGCCAGCAGCTTTCAGACAGGCAATGAGCAGTTCTTC
CASSFQTGNEQFF
>.|TRBJ2-6|15|.|TRBV6-2/TRBV6-3
TGTGCCAGCAGAGGGACAACCTCTGGGGCCAACGTCCTGACTTTC
CASRGTTSGANVLTF
>.|TRBJ2-7|15|.|TRBV5-6
TGTGCCAGCAGCTTGGTGGGTTCCCTTACCTACGAGCAGGACTTC
CASSLVGSLTYEQDF
>.|TRBJ1-3|14|.|TRBV11-2
TGTGCCAGCAGCTCACTAGTACAGGGAAACACCATATATTTT
CASSSLVQGNTIYF
>.|TRBJ2-1|13|TRBD2|TRBV2
TGTGCCAGAACCGGACTAGCGGGAAATGAGCAGTTCTTC
CARTGLAGNEQFF
>few|TRBJ2-7|16|.|TRBV5-1
TGCGCCAGCAGCTCTTCGGACACCGGAATTCCCTACGAGCAGTACTTC
CASSSSDTGIPYEQYF
>.|TRBJ1-5|15|.|TRBV12-3/TRBV12-4
TGTGCCAGCAGTTTCGGACATGGCGGGCATCAGCCCCAGCATTTT
CASSFGHGGHQPQHF
>many|TRBJ2-1|14|TRBD1|TRBV29-1
TGCAGCGTCTCCGGGACAGGGGCTAACAATGAGCAGTTCTTC
CSVSGTGANNEQFF
>few|TRBJ2-1|17|TRBD2|TRBV7-4
TGTGCCAGCAGCTGGGGGGGACTAGCGGGAGTAGGAAATGAGCAGTTCTTC
CASSWGGLAGVGNEQFF
>few|TRBJ1-5|15|.|TRBV28
TGTGCCAGCAGTTTCCTCCTGGGGGGCAATCAGCCCCAGCATTTT
CASSFLLGGNQPQHF
>few|TRBJ2-7|14|TRBD1|TRBV20-1
TGCAGTGCCCCCAACGGACAGGGATCCCACGAGCAGTACTTC
CSAPNGQGSHEQYF
>many|TRBJ2-1|20|TRBD2|TRBV12-3/TRBV12-4
TGTGCCAGCAGTTTAACGCTGCGGGGACTAGCTAATCCCTTGAACAATGAGCAGTTCTTC
CASSLTLRGLANPLNNEQFF
>.|TRBJ2-1|17|TRBD2|TRBV20-1
TGCAGTGCTAGAGGTACCGGGACTAGCGGGAGTATGGATGAGCAGTTCTTC
CSARGTGTSGSMDEQFF
>few|TRBJ1-1|14|.|TRBV15
TGTGCCACCAGCAGAGATCGGAGGGACGCTGAAGCTTTCTTT
CATSRDRRDAEAFF
>few|TRBJ2-1|13|TRBD2|TRBV6-6
TGTGCCAGCAAAACTAGCGGGTACAATGAGCAGTTCTTC
CASKTSGYNEQFF
>.|TRBJ2-3|15|.|TRBV28
TGTGCCAGCAGTTCTCCGCGGACAGTCACAGATACGCAGTATTTT
CASSSPRTVTDTQYF
>once|TRBJ1-2|15|.|TRBV10-3
TGTGCCATCAGTGAGCCAGCAACAGGGCTCGATGGCTACACCTTC
CAISEPATGLDGYTF
>many|TRBJ2-7|13|.|TRBV12-3/TRBV12-4
TGTGCCAGCCTAGCCGGAAACTCCTACGAGCAGTACTTC
CASLAGNSYEQYF
>few|TRBJ2-2|14|TRBD2|TRBV11-2
TGTGCCAGCCCCGGGGAGGGATACACCGGGGAGCTGTTTTTT
CASPGEGYTGELFF
>many|TRBJ2-1|17|.|TRBV12-3/TRBV12-4
TGTGCCAGCAGTTTAGTAGGGTGGGGTTACTCCTACAATGAGCAGTTCTTC
CASSLVGWGYSYNEQFF
>.|TRBJ2-5|16|TRBD2|TRBV19
TGTGCCAGTAGTATCTCTCGACTAGCGGTCCAAGAGACCCAGTACTTC
CASSISRLAVQETQYF
>few|TRBJ2-5|15|.|TRBV19
TGTGCCAGTACCTTAAACAGCGTGAGGGGGGAGACCCAGTACTTC
CASTLNSVRGETQYF